The 17 T cell receptor beta chains in this list originate from one sample, sequenced in a study of blood T cell repertoires in COVID-19. Repertoires were generated with immunoSEQ multiplex PCR, while TCRdb's copy carries only in-frame clones and drops some. The sample holds under 200,000 clones, 84% seen once. The specimen sequenced was peripheral blood. All receptors come from a human donor with acute or convalescent COVID-19. The donor label of this sample is uncertain.

The J gene is TRBJ1-2, the V gene TRBV25-1; TRBD1 is a possible D gene (5 bases). Germline assignment: CDR1 MGHDK and CDR2 SYGVNS. The germline V and J ends were trimmed by 4 bases and 3 bases, with 9 bases remaining between them. This CDR3 spans 13 amino acids. The CDR3 bases are TGTGCCAGCAGTGTTGGCAGGGACTATGGCTACACCTTC. Protein sequence: CASSVGRDYGYTF.

CDR3 sequence: CASSSETGGYGYTF. The CDR3 region has the DNA TGTGCCAGCAGTTCCGAGACAGGGGGATATGGCTACACCTTC. The rearrangement uses TRBV6-5 and TRBJ1-2, with 9 positions matching TRBD1. Germline CDR1 and CDR2: MNHEY and SVGAGI. J was trimmed by 5 bases and V by 4 bases; bases with no gene match: 5. This CDR3 spans 14 amino acids.

This clone was observed a few times. V is TRBV27 and J is TRBJ2-2; TRBD1 agrees at 7 bases. Germline V gene data show CDR1 as MNHEY and CDR2 as SMNVEV (reference sequence). This CDR3 region has 18 residues. J gave up 0 bases and V 4 bases, and 11 bases lay outside the gene matches. CDR3 in DNA: TGTGCCAGCAGTTCCCCGGGACAGACCTTCGCGAACACCGGGGAGCTGTTTTTT. This encodes CASSSPGQTFANTGELFF.

This chain links TRBV18 with TRBJ1-1; TRBD1 is a possible D gene (5 bases). Germline CDR1 reads KGHSH; CDR2 reads LQKENI. V was shortened by 1 base and J by 1 base, with 16 bases between the two germline ends. The CDR3 length is 17 residues. In nucleotides, the CDR3 is TGTGCCAGCTCACCACTACTAAGCGGGGGGACGAACACTGAAGCTTTCTTT. Translation gives CASSPLLSGGTNTEAFF.

V usage is TRBV14 and J usage is TRBJ2-4; 8 nucleotides line up with TRBD1. CDR3 size: 18 residues. Trimming took 3 bases from V and 0 from J; bases not matched to a gene: 10. Per germline, CDR1 SGHDN and CDR2 FVKESK. This chain's CDR3 is CASSHRTGIYLAKNIQYF. The CDR3, as DNA: TGTGCCAGCAGCCATCGGACAGGGATTTACCTAGCCAAAAACATTCAGTACTTC.

The chain's CDR3 is CASSFAAGNGYTF. The CDR3 DNA reads as TGTGCCAGCAGTTTTGCGGCGGGAAATGGCTACACCTTC. The chain uses TRBV12-3 or TRBV12-4 and TRBJ1-2; D is unclear. Deletions cut 3 bases from V and 6 bases from J, with 11 bases between. This CDR3 has 13 residues.

The CDR3, as DNA: TGTGCCAGTTACACAGGAAACACCGGGGAGCTGTTTTTT. This codes for CASYTGNTGELFF. The chain recombines TRBV19 with TRBJ2-2; TRBD1 might be the D (5 bases). V was clipped by 8 bases and J by 2 bases, with 9 bases between them. The CDR3 is made up of 13 amino acids. CDR1 is LNHDA and CDR2 is SQIVND in the germline V gene (reference sequence).

The chain couples TRBV7-9 to TRBJ1-2, with TRBD1 matching 9 bases. V was pared by 4 bases and J by 2 bases, with 2 bases of the junction left unmatched. This CDR3 spans 14 amino acids. Germline V gene data show CDR1 as SEHNR and CDR2 as FQNEAQ (reference sequence). DNA for the CDR3: TGTGCCAGCAGCTCAGGACAGGGGAACTATGGCTACACCTTC. Protein product: CASSSGQGNYGYTF.

V gene TRBV28 combines with J gene TRBJ1-4; 7 positions match TRBD1. CDR1 MDHEN and CDR2 SYDVKM come from the germline V gene. CDR3 size: 14 residues. Trimming removed 5 bases from V and 4 bases from J; junction bases left unmatched: 4. The CDR3 protein is CASSLGQVNEKLFF. For the CDR3, the DNA is TGTGCCAGCAGTCTCGGACAGGTTAATGAAAAACTGTTTTTT.

The rearrangement joins TRBV7-9 to TRBJ2-7; D not certain. The CDR3 is made up of 12 amino acids. The germline V gene has CDR1 SEHNR and CDR2 FQNEAQ (reference sequence). Trimming left V 5 bases short and J 5 bases short, with 10 bases between. The CDR3 sequence is CASSPSGHEQYF. DNA of the CDR3: TGTGCCAGCAGCCCCTCAGGCCACGAGCAGTACTTC.

The V and J genes are TRBV11-2 and TRBJ2-7; possible D gene TRBD2, 6 bases. The germline gives CDR1 SGHAT, CDR2 FQNNGV. V was shortened by 2 bases and J by 0 bases, with 17 bases between the two germline ends. There are 17 residues in the CDR3. CDR3 in DNA: TGTGCCAGCAGCTTAATTATACGGGACTCTAGCTCCTACGAGCAGTACTTC. It specifies CASSLIIRDSSSYEQYF.

Only one count was recorded for this clone. The chain couples TRBV28 to TRBJ2-5, with 11 positions matching TRBD2. CDR3 length: 17 amino acids. V was clipped by 5 bases and J by 1 base; unmatched bases: 9. Germline V gives CDR1 MDHEN, CDR2 SYDVKM. As DNA, the CDR3 is TGTGCCAGCAGTCCCTTCCTAGCGGGAGGACCCCAAGAGACCCAGTACTTC. Translating it yields CASSPFLAGGPQETQYF.

This chain joins TRBV3-1 (or the pseudogene TRBV3-2) and TRBJ1-5; perhaps TRBD1 as D (5 bases). This CDR3 has 14 amino acids. The V gene lost 5 bases and the J gene lost 4 bases, with 12 bases spanning the gap. Germline CDR1 LGHDT, CDR2 YNNKEL (reference sequence). CDR3 protein: CASSFGQGNQPQHF. As DNA, the CDR3 is TGTGCCAGCAGCTTCGGACAAGGGAATCAGCCCCAGCATTTT.

This chain joins TRBV19 and TRBJ2-3, with 9 bases aligning to TRBD1. CDR3 length: 14 residues. Germline V gene sequence: CDR1 LNHDA, CDR2 SQIVND (reference sequence). V shed 6 bases and J 1 base; nucleotides not matched to a gene: 2. CDR3 DNA sequence: TGTGCCAGTAGATGGACAGGGGGCACAGATACGCAGTATTTT. Translated: CASRWTGGTDTQYF.

This chain joins TRBV11-1 and TRBJ1-5, with unresolved D. This CDR3 is 13 amino acids long. Per the germline V gene, CDR1 is SGHAT and CDR2 is FQDESV (reference sequence). Trimming cost V 4 bases and J 7 bases, with 11 bases left between them. CDR3 sequence: CASSSGGDQPQHF. CDR3 sequence (DNA): TGTGCCAGCAGCTCGGGAGGAGACCAGCCCCAGCATTTT.

A word on this clone: The sample carries other DNA sequences with the same CDR3. This chain connects TRBV5-1 to TRBJ1-3; D is possibly TRBD1 (5 bases). CDR3 length: 15 amino acids. Trimming shortened V by 2 bases and J by 1 base, and 10 bases separated the two germline ends. The germline CDR1 and CDR2 sequences are SGHRS and YFSETQ. The CDR3: CASSLAGGSGNTIYF. Written as DNA, the CDR3 is TGCGCCAGCAGCTTAGCTGGGGGGTCTGGAAACACCATATATTTT.

The chain is built from TRBV19 and TRBJ1-1, with 10 bases identical to TRBD1. The CDR3 spans 13 residues. Trimming removed 4 bases from V and 10 bases from J; junction bases left unmatched: 6. Germline loops: CDR1 LNHDA, CDR2 SQIVND (reference sequence). CDR3 loop: CASSTSRDRGAFF. The CDR3, as DNA: TGTGCCAGTAGTACGTCCCGGGACAGGGGAGCTTTCTTT.